This T cell receptor beta chain was sequenced for a study of T cell responses to AZD1222 COVID-19 vaccine. Study conclusions and caveats: White British donors predominated, females outnumbered males, and clonal diversity was possibly underestimated. The CD4 TCRs associated with vaccination extended across spike and predominated at 160-218 and 743-854. Without day 14 samples, only post-peak T cell repertoires were studied. Spike-specific TCR breadth and depth both grew after two AZD1222 doses.

Sequencing used immunoSEQ multiplex PCR; TCRdb keeps in-frame clones, though not all of them. The repertoire holds roughly 130,000 clones, with around 90% as singletons. This clone was detected only a few times. Its antigen remains unidentified. V shed 4 bases, J shed 0 bases, and the junction held 7 bases outside the gene matches. CDR1 and CDR2 from the germline V gene are SGHKS and YYEKEE (reference sequence). There are 18 residues in the CDR3. This clonotype originated in an adult in good health. Material: peripheral blood, obtained on day 0 of AZD1222 vaccination. The V and J genes are TRBV5-5 and TRBJ2-6, with 10 bases that match TRBD1. In nucleotides, the CDR3 is TGTGCCAGCAGCCCCACCGGACAGGGGGGCTCTGGGGCCAACGTCCTGACTTTC. Amino acids: CASSPTGQGGSGANVLTF.